Each of the 30 T cell receptor beta chains below was sequenced from the same sample in a study of T cells in localized non-small cell lung cancer. The data were produced by immunoSEQ multiplex PCR, yet TCRdb's version contains in-frame clones alone and is incomplete. Among just under 80,000 clones, more than 70% were seen once, and the ten largest hold 8% to 10%. Sequencing was performed on peripheral blood, taken before any cancer treatment. Source of these receptors: a female donor aged 60 or older with stage I lung adenocarcinoma.

This chain uses TRBV7-2 with TRBJ1-2, with 11 nucleotides matching TRBD1. The V segment lost 3 bases and the J segment 8 bases; nucleotides outside the gene matches: 8. Germline loops: CDR1 SGHTA, CDR2 FQGNSA. This CDR3 spans 15 amino acids. CDR3 sequence: CASSLAGTGGRGYTF. As DNA, the CDR3 is TGTGCCAGCAGCTTGGCGGGGACAGGGGGACGCGGCTACACCTTC.

The genes are TRBV6-6 and TRBJ1-4, with 8 bases identical to TRBD1. The V segment lost 3 bases and the J segment 7 bases; nucleotides outside the gene matches: 7. CDR3 size: 15 residues. Per the germline V gene, CDR1 is MNHNY and CDR2 is SVGAGI (reference sequence). The DNA of the CDR3 is TGTGCCAGCAGTTATACCGGGACAGGCGCTGAAAAACTGTTTTTT. This codes for CASSYTGTGAEKLFF.

J is TRBJ1-2 and V is TRBV28; perhaps TRBD1 as D (5 bases). Germline CDR1 MDHEN, CDR2 SYDVKM. CDR3 length equals 13 residues. Trimming pared 7 bases from V and 4 bases from J, leaving 13 bases between. The CDR3 DNA reads TGTGCCAGCATGGGGGTCGTTTCCTATGGCTACACCTTC. Its protein is CASMGVVSYGYTF.

J is TRBJ1-2 and V is TRBV6-6, with TRBD1 as a possible D gene (5 bases). V lost 2 bases, J lost 4 bases, and 14 bases lay in between. Germline CDR1 and CDR2: MNHNY and SVGAGI (reference sequence). The CDR3 has 15 amino acids. Here the CDR3 reads CASSYLGVEGYGYTF. CDR3 in DNA: TGTGCCAGCAGTTACCTGGGGGTTGAAGGCTATGGCTACACCTTC.

V and J are TRBV6-4 and TRBJ2-7; TRBD1 matches 8 bases. V was pared by 3 bases and J by 3 bases, with 4 bases of the junction left unmatched. The CDR3 is 14 residues long. CDR1 MRHNA and CDR2 SNTAGT come from the germline V gene. The CDR3 nucleotides read TGTGCCAGCAGTGAAGCAGGGGGCATCTACGAGCAGTACTTC. Amino acids: CASSEAGGIYEQYF.

The chain couples TRBV6-1 to TRBJ2-1; perhaps TRBD1 as D (5 bases). The CDR3 has 12 residues. The V and J ends lost 4 bases and 9 bases respectively, with 10 bases between them. Germline V lookup: CDR1 MNHNS, CDR2 SASEGT. The CDR3 loop is CASSAAGSEQFF. DNA of the CDR3: TGTGCCAGCAGTGCTGCAGGGTCTGAGCAGTTCTTC.

V usage is TRBV4-2 and J usage is TRBJ1-4; no clear D gene. Germline V gene lookup returns CDR1 LGHNA and CDR2 YNFKEQ. This CDR3 region has 16 residues. The V gene lost 0 bases and the J gene lost 7 bases, with 15 bases spanning the gap. The CDR3 here is CASSQDLGRRFEKLFF. The CDR3 DNA reads as TGTGCCAGCAGCCAAGACCTTGGCAGACGTTTTGAAAAACTGTTTTTT.

CDR3 DNA: TGTGCCAGCAGTTACTCGTGGGGTAATGAAAAACTGTTTTTT. It translates to CASSYSWGNEKLFF. This chain uses TRBV6-5 with TRBJ1-4, with D unresolved. The CDR3 totals 14 residues. Germline assignment: CDR1 MNHEY and CDR2 SVGAGI. V lost 0 bases, J lost 4 bases, and 6 bases lay in between.

The genes are TRBV29-1 and TRBJ2-1; D is perhaps TRBD2 (6 bases). Between the trimmed V and J ends, which lost 0 bases and 6 bases, there was a span of 15 bases. CDR3 length: 15 residues. Germline V CDR1 and CDR2: SQVTM, ANQGSEA. The CDR3 region is CSVEDIAGRINEQFF. DNA of the CDR3: TGCAGCGTTGAAGATATCGCGGGACGCATCAATGAGCAGTTCTTC.

This clone was seen a few times. Different DNA sequences within this sample yield the same CDR3. The chain has TRBV9 and TRBJ1-1; D gene unclear. Germline V gives CDR1 SGDLS, CDR2 YYNGEE. With 0 bases removed from V and 1 base from J, the gap between germline ends came to 7 bases. The CDR3 runs to 14 residues. The CDR3 bases are TGTGCCAGCAGCGTAGGGCCTCAGAACACTGAAGCTTTCTTT. Translated, it gives CASSVGPQNTEAFF.

The chain couples TRBV5-4 to TRBJ1-1, with D unresolved. The CDR3 spans 14 residues. Germline V gene lookup returns CDR1 SGHNT and CDR2 YYREEE (reference sequence). V shed 4 bases and J shed 0 bases, with 10 bases lying between them. CDR3 coding DNA: TGTGCCAGCAGCCTGCTAAACTTGAACACTGAAGCTTTCTTT. Translation gives CASSLLNLNTEAFF. The entire variable domain, with the rest obtained from reference TRBV5-4 and TRBJ1-1, is as follows: ETGVTQSPTHLIKTRGQQVTLRCSSQSGHNTVSWYQQALGQGPQFIFQYYREEENGRGNFPPRFSGLQFPNYSSELNVNALELDDSALYLCASSLLNLNTEAFFGQGTRLTVV.

The CDR3 protein is CASSASRALNTGELFF. In DNA form, the CDR3 reads TGTGCCAGCAGCGCTAGCCGGGCCCTTAACACCGGGGAGCTGTTTTTT. J is TRBJ2-2 and V is TRBV7-2, with D possibly TRBD2 on 5 matching bases. The V gene lost 5 bases and the J gene lost 2 bases, with 15 bases spanning the gap. The length of the CDR3 is 16 residues. Germline CDR1 SGHTA, CDR2 FQGNSA.

The table lists this clone with a few counts. The chain recombines TRBV19 with TRBJ2-1; 7 bases fit TRBD2. Germline loops: CDR1 LNHDA, CDR2 SQIVND (reference sequence). With 5 bases clipped from V and 2 bases from J, the junction kept 6 bases outside the gene matches. The CDR3 sequence is 15 residues long. The chain's CDR3 is CASSPVAGPYNEQFF. The CDR3 region has the DNA TGTGCCAGTAGTCCAGTAGCGGGCCCCTACAATGAGCAGTTCTTC.

This clone has more than one count but fewer than ten. In DNA, the CDR3 is TGTGCCAGCAGTCCCCGATCTACGGACAGGGACTATGGCTACACCTTC. It specifies CASSPRSTDRDYGYTF. The chain links TRBV2 to TRBJ1-2, with TRBD1 matching over 8 bases. Germline CDR1 reads SNHLY; CDR2 reads FYNNEI. The CDR3 runs to 16 residues. Trimming took 5 bases from V and 3 from J; bases not matched to a gene: 11. The whole variable domain, filled in from reference TRBV2 and TRBJ1-2, reads EPEVTQTPSHQVTQMGQEVILRCVPISNHLYFYWYRQILGQKVEFLVSFYNNEISEKSEIFDDQFSVERPDGSNFTLKIRSTKLEDSAMYFCASSPRSTDRDYGYTFGSGTRLTVV.

This clone was picked up a small number of times. The chain is built from TRBV5-1 and TRBJ1-1, with unresolved D. V was pared by 2 bases and J by 2 bases, with 7 bases between. The CDR3 runs to 13 residues. Germline loops: CDR1 SGHRS, CDR2 YFSETQ. This CDR3 is CASSFAGNTEAFF. The CDR3 DNA reads as TGCGCCAGCAGCTTCGCGGGAAACACTGAAGCTTTCTTT. Full variable domain (remainder filled in from reference TRBV5-1 and TRBJ1-1): KAGVTQTPRYLIKTRGQQVTLSCSPISGHRSVSWYQQTPGQGLQFLFEYFSETQRNKGNFPGRFSGRQFSNSRSEMNVSTLELGDSALYLCASSFAGNTEAFFGQGTRLTVV.

This chain connects TRBV2 to TRBJ1-2; D remains ambiguous. Trimming stripped 3 bases from V and 9 bases from J, with 11 bases between. Germline V CDR1 and CDR2: SNHLY, FYNNEI. CDR3 length: 12 amino acids. The CDR3 coding sequence is TGTGCCAGCAGTGATGTAGGCCGACGCTACACCTTC. This gives the protein CASSDVGRRYTF.

The J gene is TRBJ2-2, the V gene TRBV7-8; D perhaps matches TRBD1 (6 bases). Trimming shortened V by 5 bases and J by 5 bases, and 12 bases separated the two germline ends. The CDR3 runs 14 residues. The V gene's germline CDR1 is SGHVS and CDR2 FQNEAQ. Written as DNA, the CDR3 is TGTGCCAGCAGCGAAACCGGGACAACCGGGGAGCTGTTTTTT. Translated: CASSETGTTGELFF.

The J gene is TRBJ2-3, the V gene TRBV9; D ambiguous. Trimming removed 4 bases at V and 8 bases at J, with 14 bases between. Germline V CDR1 and CDR2: SGDLS, YYNGEE. The CDR3 contains 13 residues. CDR3 DNA sequence: TGTGCCAGCAGCTCCTTGACTTTGACTACGCAGTATTTT. Translation gives CASSSLTLTTQYF.

V and J are TRBV9 and TRBJ2-1; 11 nucleotides line up with TRBD2. The CDR3 consists of 18 residues. With 0 bases clipped from V and 2 bases from J, the junction kept 7 bases outside the gene matches. Germline loops: CDR1 SGDLS, CDR2 YYNGEE. CDR3 bases: TGTGCCAGCAGCGTAGCGGGCGTAGCGGGAGGGCCCTACAATGAGCAGTTCTTC. This encodes CASSVAGVAGGPYNEQFF.

The chain employs TRBV7-9 and TRBJ1-5; TRBD1 might be the D (6 bases). V gave up 3 bases and J gave up 7 bases, with 13 bases separating them. This CDR3 comprises 14 residues. In germline, CDR1 is SEHNR, CDR2 FQNEAQ (reference sequence). The CDR3 DNA is TGTGCCAGCAGCTTTCAGGGGATAAGCCAGCCCCAGCATTTT. Its translation: CASSFQGISQPQHF.

The rearrangement joins TRBV7-6 to TRBJ1-1; the D gene is possibly TRBD1 (5 bases). V lost 1 base to trimming and J lost 11 bases, with 20 bases between them. The CDR3 length is 15 residues. Germline CDR1 is SGHVS and CDR2 is FNYEAQ. The CDR3 DNA follows: TGTGCCAGCAGCTTAGTGAGCCGGGGCGAGGCATCCGCTTTCTTT. It translates to CASSLVSRGEASAFF. Full variable domain (rest looked up from reference TRBV7-6 and TRBJ1-1): GAGVSQSPRYKVTKRGQDVALRCDPISGHVSLYWYRQALGQGPEFLTYFNYEAQQDKSGLPNDRFSAERPEGSISTLTIQRTEQRDSAMYRCASSLVSRGEASAFFGQGTRLTVV.

The V gene is TRBV28, the J gene TRBJ1-1; no clear D. V shed 2 bases and J shed 2 bases, with 9 bases lying between them. Germline V gives CDR1 MDHEN, CDR2 SYDVKM. The CDR3 sequence is 14 residues long. The CDR3 here is CASSLIQTNTEAFF. CDR3 DNA sequence: TGTGCCAGCAGTTTAATCCAGACAAACACTGAAGCTTTCTTT. Combining the CDR3 with reference TRBV28 and TRBJ1-1 gives the whole variable domain DVKVTQSSRYLVKRTGEKVFLECVQDMDHENMFWYRQDPGLGLRLIYFSYDVKMKEKGDIPEGYSVSREKKERFSLILESASTNQTSMYLCASSLIQTNTEAFFGQGTRLTVV.

This rearrangement joins TRBV9 to TRBJ2-7; D remains unclear. The CDR3 spans 13 residues. Per germline, CDR1 SGDLS and CDR2 YYNGEE. The V and J ends lost 4 bases and 4 bases respectively, with 12 bases between them. CDR3 nucleotides: TGTGCCAGCAGCCCGAATAGCAGGTACGAGCAGTACTTC. Amino acids: CASSPNSRYEQYF. The complete variable domain, with remaining parts taken from reference TRBV9 and TRBJ2-7, reads DSGVTQTPKHLITATGQRVTLRCSPRSGDLSVYWYQQSLDQGLQFLIQYYNGEERAKGNILERFSAQQFPDLHSELNLSSLELGDSALYFCASSPNSRYEQYFGPGTRLTVT.

The chain links TRBV4-2 to TRBJ2-7; D uncertain. From germline, CDR1 is LGHNA and CDR2 YNFKEQ. This CDR3 is built from 12 residues. Trimming took 4 bases from V and 6 from J, leaving 10 bases between them. The CDR3 here is CASSPPLGEQYF. DNA of the CDR3: TGTGCCAGCAGCCCTCCCTTGGGCGAGCAGTACTTC.

This clone came up many times. The chain recombines TRBV11-2 with TRBJ2-4; TRBD1 aligns across 7 bases. J lost 1 base, V lost 5 bases, and 8 bases had no gene match. The germline CDR1 and CDR2 sequences are SGHAT and FQNNGV. The CDR3 runs to 16 residues. CDR3 coding DNA: TGTGCCAGCAGCCAAGGGCAGGGGGTGGCCAAAAACATTCAGTACTTC. This sequence encodes CASSQGQGVAKNIQYF.

This chain links TRBV6-6 with TRBJ1-2; D might be TRBD1 (6 bases). Between the trimmed V and J ends, which lost 6 bases and 2 bases, there was a span of 10 bases. Germline V gives CDR1 MNHNY, CDR2 SVGAGI (reference sequence). The CDR3 contains 13 residues. The CDR3 protein is CASRHRENYGYTF. CDR3 bases: TGTGCCAGCAGGCACAGGGAGAACTATGGCTACACCTTC.

The CDR3 protein is CASRETLMNTEAFF. CDR3 nucleotide sequence: TGTGCCAGCAGGGAGACACTCATGAACACTGAAGCTTTCTTT. The gene calls are TRBV28 and TRBJ1-1; D gene uncertain. Trimming cost V 6 bases and J 0 bases, with 11 bases left between them. Germline values: CDR1 MDHEN, CDR2 SYDVKM. This CDR3 has 14 amino acids.

The chain joins TRBV12-5 to TRBJ1-6; D uncertain. Germline CDR1 reads LGHNT; CDR2 reads FRNRAP. V was cut by 2 bases and J by 10 bases, with 9 bases left in between. CDR3 length equals 13 residues. The CDR3 spells CASGLRGGSPLHF. The CDR3 nucleotides read TGTGCTAGTGGTTTGAGAGGCGGGTCACCCCTCCACTTT.

The chain recombines TRBV29-1 with TRBJ2-1, with D perhaps TRBD2 (6 bases). This CDR3 spans 16 amino acids. Per germline, CDR1 SQVTM and CDR2 ANQGSEA. V lost 5 bases and J lost 3, with 20 bases in between. The CDR3 loop reads CSVSSHSVAVYNEQFF. The DNA for the CDR3 is TGCAGCGTTTCCTCTCATTCCGTAGCGGTCTACAATGAGCAGTTCTTC.

This clone was detected only once. The chain recombines TRBV5-1 with TRBJ1-1; D remains ambiguous. This CDR3 spans 13 amino acids. V was shortened by 1 base and J by 0 bases, with 4 bases between the two germline ends. CDR1 and CDR2 from the germline V gene are SGHRS and YFSETQ. Here the CDR3 DNA reads TGCGCCAGCAGCTTGTCAGTGAACACTGAAGCTTTCTTT. It encodes CASSLSVNTEAFF.